Below are 11 T cell receptor beta chains sequenced from a single sample in a study of T-cell reconstitution after alpha-beta-depleted transplantation in children. As it was prepared, the TCRbeta library received unique molecular identifiers. TCRdb passed the PCR reads through MiXCR, listing each CDR3 protein once. The sample records 70,000 to 100,000 distinct CDR3 sequences, roughly an eighth being singletons. The material was PBMCs from the stem cell graft donor, obtained from the stem cell graft. The origin of the receptors is a human donor who donated a stem cell graft to a child with inherited bone marrow failure.

In this sample, this clonotype turned up many times. V and J are TRBV5-1 and TRBJ2-1, with D tentatively TRBD1 or TRBD2 (5 bases each). Trimming removed 5 bases from V and 2 bases from J, with 17 bases in between. The CDR3 covers 16 residues. Germline CDR1 reads SGHRS; CDR2 reads YFSETQ. CDR3 sequence: CASRKTGTDTYNEQFF. The CDR3 coding sequence is TGCGCCAGCAGAAAGACCGGGACGGACACCTACAATGAGCAGTTCTTC.

The chain has TRBV3-1 and TRBJ2-1; D is unresolved. Germline CDR1 is LGHDT and CDR2 is YNNKEL (reference sequence). The CDR3 is 16 amino acids. The germline V and J ends were trimmed by 1 base and 8 bases, with 18 bases remaining between them. The CDR3 spells CASSQGSAPDPYEQFF. CDR3 nucleotide sequence: TGTGCCAGCAGCCAAGGTTCGGCGCCTGACCCTTATGAGCAGTTCTTC.

The chain recombines TRBV5-1 with TRBJ2-1, with TRBD2 identical over 11 bases. The CDR3 consists of 15 residues. Germline CDR1 is SGHRS and CDR2 is YFSETQ. With 0 bases clipped from V and 5 bases from J, the junction kept 1 base outside the gene matches. Here the CDR3 reads CASSLVLAGDNEQFF. Here the CDR3 DNA reads TGCGCCAGCAGCTTGGTACTAGCGGGAGACAATGAGCAGTTCTTC.

There are many counts of this clonotype. V is TRBV29-1 and J is TRBJ2-2; D is uncertain. This CDR3 spans 12 amino acids. Germline CDR1 SQVTM, CDR2 ANQGSEA. V gave up 2 bases and J gave up 5 bases, with 6 bases separating them. The CDR3 coding sequence is TGCAGCGTTGAACAGCCTACCGGGGAGCTGTTTTTT. Residues: CSVEQPTGELFF.

In this sample, this clonotype turned up many times. The chain recombines TRBV7-2 with TRBJ2-1; D gene ambiguous. The V end lost 4 bases, the J end lost 9 bases, and 10 bases lay between the germline ends. CDR3 length: 12 amino acids. In germline, CDR1 is SGHTA, CDR2 FQGNSA. The CDR3 DNA sequence: TGTGCCAGCAGCTCTCGAGGCGGTGAGCAGTTCTTC. Protein sequence: CASSSRGGEQFF.

At least ten counts were recorded for this clonotype. This chain connects TRBV7-9 to TRBJ2-1; the D gene is possibly TRBD1 (6 bases). CDR1 is SEHNR, CDR2 FQNEAQ, per germline (reference sequence). The CDR3 has 16 amino acids. V lost 4 bases, J lost 2 bases, and 15 bases lay in between. In DNA, the CDR3 is TGTGCCAGCAGCTCGAGACAGGCTCGCCCCTACAATGAGCAGTTCTTC. It is translated as CASSSRQARPYNEQFF.

This clonotype came up many times. V is TRBV28 and J is TRBJ2-2; 10 positions match TRBD1. The CDR3 loop spans 16 amino acids. Looked up from germline, CDR1 is MDHEN and CDR2 is SYDVKM. Trimming at V came to 6 bases and at J to 3 bases, leaving 7 bases not matched to a gene. CDR3 nucleotides: TGTGCCAGCAGCACCTGGACAGGGGGGGACACCGGGGAGCTGTTTTTT. It codes for CASSTWTGGDTGELFF.

This clonotype was picked up many times. The chain is built from TRBV2 and TRBJ2-1, with 11 nucleotides matching TRBD1. V lost 6 bases to trimming and J lost 9 bases; unmatched junction nucleotides: 7. Germline V lookup: CDR1 SNHLY, CDR2 FYNNEI. This CDR3 comprises 14 residues. The CDR3 protein is CASRMDRGHGEQFF. The CDR3 DNA reads TGTGCCAGCAGGATGGACAGGGGGCATGGTGAGCAGTTCTTC.

This clonotype was counted at least ten times. This rearrangement joins TRBV7-9 to TRBJ1-4; weak D call: TRBD1 (6 bases). V dropped 8 bases and J dropped 5 bases, with 15 bases sitting between them. The CDR3 consists of 14 residues. Per germline, CDR1 SEHNR and CDR2 FQNEAQ (reference sequence). The chain's CDR3 is CASGHRDTNEKLFF. DNA of the CDR3: TGTGCCAGCGGACACCGGGACACCAATGAAAAACTGTTTTTT.

This clonotype was seen ten or more times. This sequence joins TRBV5-1 and TRBJ1-2; D gene ambiguous. The CDR3 is 13 residues long. CDR1 is SGHRS and CDR2 is YFSETQ in the germline V gene. V was clipped by 3 bases and J by 8 bases, with 14 bases between them. The CDR3 is CASSYRREGGYTF. CDR3 coding DNA: TGCGCCAGCAGCTACCGGAGGGAAGGGGGCTACACCTTC.

This clonotype was observed many times. The chain carries TRBV10-3 and TRBJ2-5; TRBD1 aligns across 10 bases. This CDR3 is 15 amino acids long. Germline CDR1 ENHRY, CDR2 SYGVKD. With 3 bases clipped from V and 4 bases from J, the junction kept 5 bases outside the gene matches. The CDR3: CAISETRDRGETQYF. DNA for the CDR3: TGTGCCATCAGTGAAACCCGGGACAGGGGAGAGACCCAGTACTTC.